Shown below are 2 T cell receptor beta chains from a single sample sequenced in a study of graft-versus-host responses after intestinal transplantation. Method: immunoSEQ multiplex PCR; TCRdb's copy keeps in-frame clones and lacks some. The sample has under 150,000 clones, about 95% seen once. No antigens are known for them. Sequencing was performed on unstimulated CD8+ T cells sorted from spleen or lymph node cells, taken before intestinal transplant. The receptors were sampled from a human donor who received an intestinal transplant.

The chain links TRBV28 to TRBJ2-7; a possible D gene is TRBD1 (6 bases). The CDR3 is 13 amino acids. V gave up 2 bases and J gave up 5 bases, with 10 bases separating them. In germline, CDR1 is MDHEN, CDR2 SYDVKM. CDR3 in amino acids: CASSLGQGNEQYF. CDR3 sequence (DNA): TGTGCCAGCAGTTTAGGGCAGGGGAACGAGCAGTACTTC.

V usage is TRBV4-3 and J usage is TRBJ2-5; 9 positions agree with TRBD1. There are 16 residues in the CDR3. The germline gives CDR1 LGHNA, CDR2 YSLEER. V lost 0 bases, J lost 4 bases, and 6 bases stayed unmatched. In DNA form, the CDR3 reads TGCGCCAGCAGCCAAGATGGGGACAGGGTGGGAGAGACCCAGTACTTC. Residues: CASSQDGDRVGETQYF.